This T cell receptor (beta chain) was captured in a study of cytomegalovirus exposure and HLA in healthy donors. Trimming pared 2 bases from V and 2 bases from J, leaving 13 bases between. CDR1 and CDR2 from the germline V gene are GTSNPN and SVGIG (reference sequence). This CDR3 region has 14 residues. The table came from immunoSEQ multiplex PCR; TCRdb's copy has only in-frame clones and leaves some out. This repertoire shows roughly 330,000 clones, 87% found once; its top ten account for approximately 1.1%. The TCR was taken from a woman under 40 in good health and CMV-seropositive. The chain links TRBV30 to TRBJ2-7; D might be TRBD1 or TRBD2, each matching 5 bases. Specimen: PBMCs. Here the CDR3 DNA reads TGTGCCTGGAGTCAGGGAGTGGGGGCCTACGAGCAGTACTTC. It encodes CAWSQGVGAYEQYF. Filled out from reference TRBV30 and TRBJ2-7, the complete variable domain reads SQTIHQWPATLVQPVGSPLSLECTVEGTSNPNLYWYRQAAGRGLQLLFYSVGIGQISSEVPQNLSASRPQDRQFILSSKKLLLSDSGFYLCAWSQGVGAYEQYFGPGTRLTVT.